Listed below are T cell receptor beta chains from one sample, sequenced in a study of shared clonotypes between healthy human individuals. Assay: immunoSEQ multiplex PCR; the TCRdb copy retains only in-frame clones and omits some. This sample has about 1.1 million clones, with more than 75% found just once. The material sequenced was memory CD4+ T cells from PBMCs. The receptors shown here come from a man aged 18 to 30 in good health. Some clones in this sample may be carry-over from other donors' samples. Both conserved end residues are part of each CDR3. Each record gives: J gene, D gene, V gene, clone size, CDR3 protein, CDR3 DNA. A D gene is named only where the DNA matches it firmly. The listing skips clone size in some rows; elsewhere it reads once, few, many or a size class.

J: TRBJ2-3; D: TRBD2; V: TRBV29-1; size: -; CDR3: CSVGGDTDTQYF; DNA: TGCAGCGTGGGGGGGGACACAGATACGCAGTATTTT
J: TRBJ2-3; D: -; V: TRBV5-1; size: -; CDR3: CASSYAPGGTTDTQYF; DNA: TGCGCCAGCAGCTACGCGCCAGGGGGGACCACAGATACGCAGTATTTT
J: TRBJ2-1; D: -; V: TRBV20-1; size: few; CDR3: CSAKSPGQFF; DNA: TGCAGTGCTAAGTCCCCGGGGCAGTTCTTC
J: TRBJ1-4; D: -; V: TRBV19; size: -; CDR3: CASNWAENEKLFF; DNA: TGTGCCAGTAATTGGGCAGAAAATGAAAAACTGTTTTTT
J: TRBJ2-1; D: -; V: TRBV7-2; size: -; CDR3: CASSIRGDEQFF; DNA: TGTGCCAGCAGCATCAGGGGCGATGAGCAGTTCTTC
J: TRBJ2-5; D: -; V: TRBV5-1; size: -; CDR3: CASSLEPSKETQYF; DNA: TGCGCCAGCAGCTTGGAGCCTAGCAAAGAGACCCAGTACTTC
J: TRBJ1-4; D: TRBD1; V: TRBV28; size: -; CDR3: CASWDRNEKLFF; DNA: TGTGCCAGCTGGGACAGGAATGAAAAACTGTTTTTT
J: TRBJ1-2; D: -; V: TRBV9; size: -; CDR3: CASSVDRVDNYGYTF; DNA: TGTGCCAGCAGCGTAGATAGGGTAGATAACTATGGCTACACCTTC
J: TRBJ1-4; D: -; V: TRBV6-5; size: once; CDR3: CASSYWGRGNEKLFF; DNA: TGTGCCAGCAGTTACTGGGGCAGGGGTAATGAAAAACTGTTTTTT
J: TRBJ2-3; D: -; V: TRBV29-1; size: -; CDR3: CSVGYKITDTQYF; DNA: TGCAGCGTTGGTTATAAAATCACAGATACGCAGTATTTT
J: TRBJ2-7; D: -; V: TRBV2; size: -; CDR3: CASSEQRYEQYF; DNA: TGTGCCAGCAGTGAACAGCGGTACGAGCAGTACTTC
J: TRBJ1-5; D: TRBD1; V: TRBV19; size: -; CDR3: CASSMNRGPYQPQHF; DNA: TGTGCCAGTAGTATGAACAGGGGACCCTATCAGCCCCAGCATTTT
J: TRBJ1-3; D: -; V: TRBV6-1; size: -; CDR3: CASSGPWGSGNTIYF; DNA: TGTGCCAGCAGTGGTCCATGGGGCTCTGGAAACACCATATATTTT
J: TRBJ1-4; D: TRBD1; V: TRBV5-1; size: -; CDR3: CASSLGQGGTNEKLFF; DNA: TGCGCCAGCAGCCTTGGACAGGGCGGCACTAATGAAAAACTGTTTTTT
J: TRBJ1-4; D: -; V: TRBV6-1; size: once; CDR3: CASSEVGTRGKLFF; DNA: TGTGCCAGCAGTGAAGTCGGGACAAGGGGAAAACTGTTTTTT
J: TRBJ2-4; D: -; V: TRBV7-2; size: -; CDR3: CASSTGSGFAKNIQYF; DNA: TGTGCCAGCAGCACAGGATCGGGGTTCGCCAAAAACATTCAGTACTTC
J: TRBJ2-5; D: -; V: TRBV29-1; size: many; CDR3: CSVEATMSETQYF; DNA: TGCAGCGTTGAAGCGACGATGAGTGAGACCCAGTACTTC
J: TRBJ2-6; D: -; V: TRBV21-1; size: -; CDR3: CASSIGRQLYSGANVLTF; DNA: TGTGCCAGCAGCATCGGACGGCAGCTGTACTCTGGGGCCAACGTCCTGACTTTC
J: TRBJ2-6; D: -; V: TRBV7-9; size: -; CDR3: CASRDQLSGANVLTF; DNA: TGTGCCAGCAGAGACCAGCTCTCTGGGGCCAACGTCCTGACTTTC
J: TRBJ1-6; D: TRBD1; V: TRBV4-2; size: -; CDR3: CASSQQGDVNSPLHF; DNA: TGTGCCAGCAGCCAACAGGGGGACGTAAATTCACCCCTCCACTTT
J: TRBJ2-5; D: TRBD2; V: TRBV5-1; size: -; CDR3: CASSLEAGRDETQYF; DNA: TGCGCCAGCAGCTTGGAGGCAGGGAGGGATGAGACCCAGTACTTC
J: TRBJ1-3; D: -; V: TRBV27; size: -; CDR3: CASSLEFSGNTIYF; DNA: TGTGCCAGCAGTTTAGAGTTCTCTGGAAACACCATATATTTT
J: TRBJ1-1; D: -; V: TRBV30; size: once; CDR3: CAWTYWDIRPQAFF; DNA: TGTGCCTGGACATACTGGGACATAAGACCCCAAGCTTTCTTT
J: TRBJ1-5; D: TRBD1; V: TRBV30; size: -; CDR3: CAWSNTDRVVGDQPQHF; DNA: TGTGCCTGGAGTAATACCGACAGGGTGGTAGGGGATCAGCCCCAGCATTTT
J: TRBJ2-7; D: -; V: TRBV20-1; size: -; CDR3: CSATRVEQYF; DNA: TGCAGTGCTACTCGGGTAGAGCAGTACTTC
J: TRBJ2-3; D: TRBD2; V: TRBV28; size: -; CDR3: CASTIGTSGYTQYF; DNA: TGTGCCAGCACCATCGGGACTAGCGGGTATACGCAGTATTTT
J: TRBJ1-2; D: -; V: TRBV28; size: -; CDR3: CASSLWQGGKSYGYTF; DNA: TGTGCCAGCAGTTTATGGCAGGGCGGTAAGAGCTATGGCTACACCTTC
J: TRBJ2-5; D: TRBD2; V: TRBV5-4; size: -; CDR3: CASSPGGAGRAQYF; DNA: TGTGCCAGCAGCCCCGGGGGGGCAGGGAGGGCCCAGTACTTC
J: TRBJ1-5; D: -; V: TRBV29-1; size: few; CDR3: CSVARGSNQPQHF; DNA: TGCAGCGTTGCTCGAGGGAGCAATCAGCCCCAGCATTTT
J: TRBJ2-4; D: TRBD1; V: TRBV18; size: -; CDR3: CASSPLGQTKAKNIQYF; DNA: TGTGCCAGCTCACCGCTGGGACAGACCAAAGCCAAAAACATTCAGTACTTC
J: TRBJ2-1; D: TRBD2; V: TRBV4-1; size: -; CDR3: CASSQDPSLAGVGNEQFF; DNA: TGCGCCAGCAGCCAAGATCCCTCTCTAGCGGGAGTCGGCAATGAGCAGTTCTTC
J: TRBJ2-3; D: -; V: TRBV7-2; size: -; CDR3: CASSLLRSGQGGTDTQYF; DNA: TGTGCCAGCAGCTTATTACGCTCGGGGCAGGGAGGAACAGATACGCAGTATTTT
J: TRBJ2-1; D: -; V: TRBV5-1; size: -; CDR3: CASSPEPEYNEQFF; DNA: TGCGCCAGCAGCCCGGAGCCCGAGTACAATGAGCAGTTCTTC
J: TRBJ2-5; D: -; V: TRBV5-8; size: -; CDR3: CASSSLGETQYF; DNA: TGTGCCAGCAGCTCCCTCGGAGAGACCCAGTACTTC
J: TRBJ2-7; D: -; V: TRBV7-2; size: -; CDR3: CASSRRGAAEQYF; DNA: TGTGCCAGCAGCCGGAGGGGGGCGGCCGAGCAGTACTTC
J: TRBJ2-5; D: TRBD1; V: TRBV20-1; size: once; CDR3: CSARTGGTQYF; DNA: TGCAGTGCTCGGACAGGGGGGACCCAGTACTTC
J: TRBJ2-3; D: -; V: TRBV5-1; size: many; CDR3: CASGEGADTQYF; DNA: TGCGCCAGCGGCGAGGGGGCAGATACGCAGTATTTT
J: TRBJ2-7; D: TRBD2; V: TRBV5-1; size: -; CDR3: CASSRSTSGSVYEQYF; DNA: TGCGCCAGCAGCCGGTCCACTAGCGGGAGTGTCTACGAGCAGTACTTC
J: TRBJ1-1; D: TRBD1; V: TRBV27; size: -; CDR3: CASSLRWSGGGTEAFF; DNA: TGTGCCAGCAGTTTAAGGTGGTCAGGGGGCGGCACTGAAGCTTTCTTT
J: TRBJ2-1; D: TRBD2; V: TRBV4-2; size: -; CDR3: CASSRTIAGLPYNEQFF; DNA: TGTGCCAGCAGCCGAACTATAGCGGGGCTCCCCTACAATGAGCAGTTCTTC
J: TRBJ2-7; D: -; V: TRBV5-8; size: -; CDR3: CASSLRGYSYEQYF; DNA: TGTGCCAGCAGCTTACGAGGCTACTCCTACGAGCAGTACTTC
J: TRBJ2-3; D: -; V: TRBV4-1; size: -; CDR3: CASSYTGPSTDTQYF; DNA: TGCGCCAGCAGCTACACAGGGCCCAGCACAGATACGCAGTATTTT
J: TRBJ2-5; D: TRBD2; V: TRBV7-9; size: -; CDR3: CASSLGAGRDETQYF; DNA: TGTGCCAGCAGCTTAGGGGCAGGGAGGGATGAGACCCAGTACTTC
J: TRBJ2-7; D: -; V: TRBV25-1; size: -; CDR3: CASSGVTGPYEQYF; DNA: TGTGCCAGCAGTGGGGTGACAGGCCCCTACGAGCAGTACTTC
J: TRBJ2-5; D: -; V: TRBV29-1; size: -; CDR3: CSADGGRQETQYF; DNA: TGCAGCGCCGACGGGGGCAGGCAAGAGACCCAGTACTTC
J: TRBJ1-2; D: -; V: TRBV5-1; size: few; CDR3: CASSPTPNYGYTF; DNA: TGCGCCAGCAGCCCCACACCAAACTATGGCTACACCTTC
J: TRBJ2-5; D: TRBD1; V: TRBV5-1; size: -; CDR3: CASSPFRTGGQETQYF; DNA: TGCGCCAGCAGCCCGTTCAGGACAGGGGGCCAAGAGACCCAGTACTTC